A selection of T cell receptor beta chains follows, all from one sample in a study of cytomegalovirus exposure and HLA in healthy donors. Method: immunoSEQ multiplex PCR; TCRdb's copy keeps in-frame clones and lacks some. The table has about 64,000 clones, roughly 66% seen once; the top ten hold 3% to 3.5%. Sequencing was performed on PBMCs. These receptors all stem from a woman aged 45-65 years in good health and CMV-seronegative. CDR3s include the opening cysteine and the closing phenylalanine or tryptophan. The D gene is left open where the match is weak. The listing skips clone size in some rows; elsewhere it reads once, few, many or a size class.

j_call clone_size v_call d_call cdr3_aa cdr3_nt
TRBJ1-5 NA TRBV18 NA CASSPSAGGGNQPQHF TGTGCCAGCTCACCATCGGCGGGCGGTGGCAATCAGCCCCAGCATTTT
TRBJ1-2 NA TRBV27 TRBD1 CASSSYRGSRGYTF TGTGCCAGCAGTTCCTACAGGGGGAGTCGAGGCTACACCTTC
TRBJ1-3 NA TRBV12-5 NA CASGLVRAGEGYTIYF TGTGCTAGTGGTTTGGTAAGGGCAGGGGAAGGGTACACCATATATTTT
TRBJ2-7 NA TRBV9 TRBD2 CASSAGLAGVSEQYF TGTGCCAGCAGCGCAGGACTAGCGGGTGTATCCGAGCAGTACTTC
TRBJ1-2 NA TRBV19 NA CASSPGRGNYGYTF TGTGCCAGTAGTCCCGGAAGGGGAAACTATGGCTACACCTTC
TRBJ1-4 NA TRBV18 TRBD1 CASSPLQGAGEKLFF TGTGCCAGCTCACCATTGCAGGGGGCTGGTGAAAAACTGTTTTTT
TRBJ2-1 NA TRBV4-3 TRBD2 CASSQSIAGGSYNEQFF TGCGCCAGCAGCCAATCAATAGCGGGAGGGTCCTACAATGAGCAGTTCTTC
TRBJ2-5 NA TRBV30 TRBD2 CAWSAGTSGRETQYF TGTGCCTGGAGTGCCGGGACTAGCGGGAGGGAGACCCAGTACTTC
TRBJ1-2 NA TRBV2 TRBD1 CASTTGGDYGYTF TGTGCCAGTACCACAGGGGGGGACTATGGCTACACCTTC
TRBJ1-2 NA TRBV6-5 NA CASSLSRGVLNGYTF TGTGCCAGCAGCCTTTCGCGGGGAGTCCTCAATGGCTACACCTTC
TRBJ2-1 NA TRBV7-2 TRBD2 CATGTSGSEQFF TGTGCCACCGGGACTAGCGGGAGTGAGCAGTTCTTC
TRBJ2-7 few TRBV6-5 NA CASSYLSGQGEDEQYF TGTGCCAGCAGTTACTTATCCGGGCAGGGGGAGGACGAGCAGTACTTC
TRBJ2-5 once TRBV7-7 NA CASSLAMGQGGETQYF TGTGCTAGCAGCTTAGCTATGGGTCAGGGCGGAGAGACCCAGTACTTC
TRBJ2-7 NA TRBV27 TRBD2 CASSLAAGASYEQYF TGTGCCAGCAGTTTAGCAGCGGGAGCCTCCTACGAGCAGTACTTC
TRBJ2-3 few TRBV28 NA CASSSPLASSTDTQYF TGTGCCAGCAGTTCGCCCTTAGCGTCGAGCACAGATACGCAGTATTTT
TRBJ1-2 few TRBV28 TRBD1 CASNQDRGQGGYTF TGTGCCAGCAACCAGGACAGGGGGCAGGGAGGCTACACCTTC
TRBJ2-7 NA TRBV7-9 TRBD1 CSSSPGQGREYEQYF TGTTCCAGCAGCCCGGGACAGGGTAGAGAGTACGAGCAGTACTTC
TRBJ2-7 NA TRBV28 NA CASSLLQGEQYF TGTGCCAGCAGTTTATTACAGGGCGAGCAGTACTTC
TRBJ2-3 NA TRBV29-1 NA CSVEGASGSTDTQYF TGCAGCGTTGAGGGGGCTAGCGGTAGCACAGATACGCAGTATTTT
TRBJ1-3 NA TRBV19 NA CASSPAAGGTGNTIYF TGTGCCAGTAGCCCCGCTGCTGGGGGCACGGGAAACACCATATATTTT
TRBJ1-1 NA TRBV5-5 TRBD1 CASSLLQGDTEAFF TGTGCCAGCAGCTTATTACAGGGGGACACTGAAGCTTTCTTT
TRBJ2-7 NA TRBV28 TRBD1 CASSLGGQGKHEQYF TGTGCCAGCAGTTTAGGGGGACAGGGTAAACACGAGCAGTACTTC
TRBJ2-3 once TRBV9 NA CASSVVSSTDTQYF TGTGCCAGCAGCGTAGTTAGTAGCACAGATACGCAGTATTTT
TRBJ1-1 NA TRBV29-1 NA CSAVPNGDTEAFF TGCAGCGCGGTGCCCAACGGGGACACTGAAGCTTTCTTT
TRBJ2-7 NA TRBV4-3 TRBD1 CASSLGTGTSYEQYF TGCGCCAGCAGCCTGGGGACAGGGACTTCCTACGAGCAGTACTTC
TRBJ2-5 few TRBV5-4 NA CASSLDEWETQYF TGTGCCAGCAGCTTGGACGAGTGGGAGACCCAGTACTTC
TRBJ2-7 NA TRBV9 NA CASSGGLLPYEQYF TGTGCCAGCAGCGGAGGCTTGCTGCCCTACGAGCAGTACTTC
TRBJ2-7 NA TRBV28 TRBD2 CASSLGLAGVYEQYF TGTGCCAGCAGCCTGGGACTAGCGGGAGTATACGAGCAGTACTTC
TRBJ1-2 NA TRBV28 NA CASSLWRGLQGYGYTF TGTGCCAGCAGTTTATGGAGAGGGTTACAGGGCTATGGCTACACCTTC
TRBJ1-1 few TRBV4-2 TRBD1 CASSQDHRGVMNTEAFF TGTGCCAGCAGCCAAGATCACAGGGGCGTTATGAACACTGAAGCTTTCTTT
TRBJ1-1 few TRBV20-1 NA CSARESYEAFF TGCAGTGCTAGAGAGAGTTATGAAGCTTTCTTT
TRBJ1-5 NA TRBV2 TRBD1 CASNPDRGINQPQHF TGTGCCAGCAACCCGGACAGGGGGATCAATCAGCCCCAGCATTTT
TRBJ2-7 few TRBV4-2 NA CASSGGQGGSGRYYEQYF TGTGCCAGCAGCGGAGGGCAGGGTGGAAGCGGGCGGTACTACGAGCAGTACTTC
TRBJ1-2 NA TRBV29-1 TRBD1 CSVDRGQNYGYTF TGCAGCGTTGACAGGGGACAGAACTATGGCTACACCTTC
TRBJ2-7 NA TRBV30 NA CALALPYEQYF TGTGCTCTAGCGCTCCCCTACGAGCAGTACTTC
TRBJ2-1 NA TRBV19 NA CASSISGEYNEQFF TGTGCCAGTAGTATCAGTGGGGAGTACAATGAGCAGTTCTTC
TRBJ1-1 NA TRBV6-5 NA CASSYWRGTEAFF TGTGCCAGCAGTTACTGGAGAGGAACTGAAGCTTTCTTT
TRBJ2-7 NA TRBV13 NA CASSLFDEQYF TGTGCCAGCAGCTTATTCGACGAGCAGTACTTC
TRBJ2-1 NA TRBV28 TRBD2 CASSLFGTNAGEQFF TGTGCCAGCAGTTTATTTGGGACTAATGCGGGTGAGCAGTTCTTC
TRBJ2-1 NA TRBV4-3 TRBD2 CASSRLYTSENEQFF TGCGCCAGCAGCCGACTTTATACTAGCGAGAATGAGCAGTTCTTC
TRBJ2-5 NA TRBV9 NA CASSPPTGAETQYF TGTGCCAGCAGCCCACCGACAGGAGCGGAGACCCAGTACTTC
TRBJ2-3 once TRBV30 NA CAWRLAASTDTQYF TGTGCCTGGAGACTAGCAGCTAGCACAGATACGCAGTATTTT
TRBJ1-4 NA TRBV11-3 NA CASSSAEKLFF TGTGCCAGCAGCTCCGCGGAAAAACTGTTTTTT
TRBJ1-1 NA TRBV5-8 NA CASRRWQNTEAFF TGTGCCAGCAGGAGGTGGCAGAACACTGAAGCTTTCTTT
TRBJ2-3 NA TRBV19 NA CASSRGENTDTQYF TGTGCCAGTAGCCGCGGGGAGAATACAGATACGCAGTATTTT
TRBJ2-1 NA TRBV21-1 NA CASSKGVGQGAYNEQFF NA
TRBJ1-5 once TRBV9 NA CASSPGDRNQPQHF TGTGCCAGCAGCCCAGGGGACCGTAATCAGCCCCAGCATTTT
TRBJ2-1 NA TRBV10-3 TRBD2 CATGTNDEQFF TGTGCCACCGGGACTAACGATGAGCAGTTCTTC
TRBJ2-7 NA TRBV5-4 TRBD1 CASSLGGTGGNEQCF TGTGCCAGCAGCTTGGGGGGGACAGGGGGAAACGAGCAGTGCTTC
TRBJ1-2 few TRBV6-6 TRBD1 CASSYTGGDYGYTF TGTGCCAGCAGTTACACAGGGGGTGACTATGGCTACACCTTC
TRBJ2-7 NA TRBV18 TRBD1 CASSPLTGKYEQYF TGTGCCAGCTCACCACTGACAGGGAAGTACGAGCAGTACTTC
TRBJ2-3 NA TRBV2 TRBD2 CASTRERADTQYF TGTGCCAGCACGCGGGAGAGGGCAGATACGCAGTATTTT
TRBJ2-7 NA TRBV5-1 NA CASSFGQGLDEQYF TGCGCCAGCAGCTTCGGGCAGGGTCTCGACGAGCAGTACTTC
TRBJ2-3 NA TRBV27 TRBD2 CASSRPGLAGVIDTQYF TGTGCCAGCAGCCGGCCGGGACTAGCGGGAGTAATAGATACGCAGTATTTT
TRBJ2-1 NA TRBV5-4 NA CASSSTGDSYNEQFF TGTGCCAGCAGCTCGACCGGGGATTCCTACAATGAGCAGTTCTTC
TRBJ1-1 NA TRBV6-1 TRBD1 CASSESPGQEAEAFF TGTGCCAGCAGTGAATCACCAGGACAGGAGGCTGAAGCTTTCTTT
TRBJ1-1 once TRBV30 NA CAWTGTNTEAFF TGTGCCTGGACGGGAACTAACACTGAAGCTTTCTTT
TRBJ2-5 few TRBV7-9 NA CSSHPGGTAGETQYF TGTTCCAGCCACCCGGGCGGGACGGCGGGGGAGACCCAGTACTTC